One and the same sample provided the 31 T cell receptor beta chains below, sequenced in a study of shared clonotypes between healthy human individuals. TCRdb's table, derived via immunoSEQ multiplex PCR, lists solely in-frame clones and lacks some. The data hold nearly 1 million clones, with 70% to 85% observed a single time. What was sequenced was memory CD4+ T cells sorted from blood. The subset denotes: CD45RA-negative fraction. The receptors here all came from a man younger than 30 in good health.

V and J are TRBV5-8 and TRBJ2-3; D is unclear. V was trimmed by 0 bases and J by 2 bases, leaving 7 bases between them. Germline CDR1 and CDR2: SGHTS and YDEGEE. CDR3 length equals 14 residues. As DNA, the CDR3 is TGTGCCAGCAGCTTGGGCGGTCCCACAGATACGCAGTATTTT. Amino acids: CASSLGGPTDTQYF.

This chain connects TRBV4-1 to TRBJ2-3; D gene ambiguous. The CDR3 is 15 amino acids. The ends were cut back, 4 bases at V and 1 base at J, with 12 bases in the middle. Germline CDR1 is MGHRA and CDR2 is YSYEKL. CDR3 amino acids: CASSPVAQGTDTQYF. DNA for the CDR3: TGCGCCAGCAGCCCCGTGGCCCAGGGCACAGATACGCAGTATTTT.

The chain uses TRBV5-1 and TRBJ2-5; TRBD2 might be the D (6 bases). Germline V gives CDR1 SGHRS, CDR2 YFSETQ. This CDR3 has 15 residues. Trimming cost V 8 bases and J 7 bases, with 24 bases left between them. CDR3: CASSPGAGQPGTQYF. The DNA of the CDR3 is TGCGCCAGTTCCCCTGGGGCGGGGCAACCGGGGACCCAGTACTTC. The entire variable domain, with the rest obtained from reference TRBV5-1 and TRBJ2-5, is as follows: KAGVTQTPRYLIKTRGQQVTLSCSPISGHRSVSWYQQTPGQGLQFLFEYFSETQRNKGNFPGRFSGRQFSNSRSEMNVSTLELGDSALYLCASSPGAGQPGTQYFGPGTRLLVL.

The chain has TRBV11-1 and TRBJ2-3; D remains ambiguous. V lost 3 bases, J lost 2 bases, and 9 bases lay in between. The CDR3 extends over 14 amino acids. Germline V lookup: CDR1 SGHAT, CDR2 FQDESV (reference sequence). CDR3 protein: CASSFGRSTDTQYF. The DNA of the CDR3 is TGTGCCAGCAGCTTTGGGCGTTCCACAGATACGCAGTATTTT.

This clone appeared a few times. V and J are TRBV4-1 and TRBJ1-1, with 7 bases identical to TRBD1. V trimming: 0 bases; J trimming: 1 base; junction bases outside the gene matches: 5. Germline values: CDR1 MGHRA, CDR2 YSYEKL. The CDR3 is made up of 16 amino acids. This CDR3 reads CASSQDRGPGNTEAFF. The CDR3 DNA reads as TGCGCCAGCAGCCAAGATAGGGGGCCGGGGAACACTGAAGCTTTCTTT.

The chain carries TRBV5-1 and TRBJ2-7; 15 bases line up with TRBD2. V dropped 2 bases and J dropped 5; count of bases not matched to a gene: 8. The CDR3 contains 17 residues. Germline lookup yields CDR1 SGHRS and CDR2 YFSETQ. The CDR3 region has the DNA TGCGCCAGCAGCTTAGGACTAGCGGGAGGGCCGGGCAACGAGCAGTACTTC. Protein: CASSLGLAGGPGNEQYF.

The chain has TRBV2 and TRBJ2-2, with 10 positions matching TRBD2. Per germline, CDR1 SNHLY and CDR2 FYNNEI. The V gene end was trimmed by 4 bases and the J gene end by 5 bases; junction bases not matched to a gene: 10. CDR3 length: 17 residues. The CDR3: CASSVASGGSWTGELFF. CDR3 DNA sequence: TGTGCCAGCAGTGTCGCTAGCGGGGGAAGCTGGACCGGGGAGCTGTTTTTT.

The chain joins TRBV6-6 to TRBJ2-1; 8 bases map to TRBD1. The CDR3 is 14 amino acids. Germline V CDR1 and CDR2: MNHNY, SVGAGI (reference sequence). The junction had 7 bases not matched to a gene; V was cut back by 7 bases and J by 5 bases. The CDR3 here is CASTQDRVHNEQFF. The CDR3 region has the DNA TGTGCCAGCACCCAGGACAGGGTGCACAATGAGCAGTTCTTC.

Only a few counts were recorded for this clone. The J gene is TRBJ1-6, the V gene TRBV5-1; D not resolved. Deletions cut 0 bases from V and 7 bases from J, with 11 bases between. The germline V gene encodes CDR1 SGHRS and CDR2 YFSETQ. The CDR3 is made up of 15 amino acids. The CDR3 DNA follows: TGCGCCAGCAGCTTGGTTAGCTTGGGAAATTCACCCCTCCACTTT. Its protein product is CASSLVSLGNSPLHF. The variable domain in full, completed from reference TRBV5-1 and TRBJ1-6, reads KAGVTQTPRYLIKTRGQQVTLSCSPISGHRSVSWYQQTPGQGLQFLFEYFSETQRNKGNFPGRFSGRQFSNSRSEMNVSTLELGDSALYLCASSLVSLGNSPLHFGNGTRLTVT.

This clone showed up just a few times. In DNA form, the CDR3 reads TGCGCCAGCAGCTTGGAAAGCCTGGGATCCGGCGAGCAGTACTTC. Encoded protein: CASSLESLGSGEQYF. The J gene is TRBJ2-7, the V gene TRBV5-1, with D unclear. Trimming removed 0 bases at V and 6 bases at J, with 16 bases between. CDR1 and CDR2 (germline): SGHRS, YFSETQ. CDR3 length equals 15 residues.

This chain uses TRBV28 with TRBJ1-1; 8 positions agree with TRBD1. The J segment lost 4 bases and the V segment lost 5 bases, leaving 6 bases of the junction unmatched. The germline CDR1 and CDR2 sequences are MDHEN and SYDVKM. CDR3 length: 14 residues. The CDR3 loop reads CASSGSDRVTEAFF. DNA for the CDR3: TGTGCCAGCAGTGGGTCGGACAGGGTCACTGAAGCTTTCTTT.

This clone came up a few times. This chain uses TRBV5-1 with TRBJ2-4; TRBD1 matches 9 bases. Germline CDR1 is SGHRS and CDR2 is YFSETQ. V shed 0 bases, J shed 4 bases, and the junction held 11 bases outside the gene matches. This CDR3 spans 18 amino acids. The CDR3 nucleotides are TGCGCCAGCAGCTTGGATGTTTCAGGACAGGGGAGGAAAAACATTCAGTACTTC. It is translated as CASSLDVSGQGRKNIQYF. Full variable domain (outside the CDR3, taken from reference TRBV5-1 and TRBJ2-4): KAGVTQTPRYLIKTRGQQVTLSCSPISGHRSVSWYQQTPGQGLQFLFEYFSETQRNKGNFPGRFSGRQFSNSRSEMNVSTLELGDSALYLCASSLDVSGQGRKNIQYFGAGTRLSVL.

The chain carries TRBV10-3 and TRBJ2-3; either TRBD1 or TRBD2 may supply D (5 bases each). The CDR3 loop spans 12 amino acids. Per the germline V gene, CDR1 is ENHRY and CDR2 is SYGVKD. Trimming removed 11 bases from V and 4 bases from J, with 13 bases in between. The chain's CDR3 is CAARDEADTQYF. The CDR3 coding sequence is TGTGCCGCCCGGGACGAGGCAGATACGCAGTATTTT.

The J gene is TRBJ2-1, the V gene TRBV6-5, with 8 bases that match TRBD2. Trimming at V came to 7 bases and at J to 7 bases, leaving 9 bases not matched to a gene. The CDR3 sequence is 14 residues long. Germline-derived CDR1 and CDR2 are MNHEY and SVGAGI. The CDR3 sequence: CASTPAGVRNEQFF. CDR3 coding DNA: TGTGCCAGCACCCCAGCGGGAGTTAGGAATGAGCAGTTCTTC.

The DNA of the CDR3 is TGCGCCAGCAGAAACATCGGCTCTGGAAACACCATATATTTT. It codes for CASRNIGSGNTIYF. The rearrangement uses TRBV4-3 and TRBJ1-3; no definite D call. Between the trimmed V and J ends, which lost 6 bases and 0 bases, there was a span of 9 bases. The germline V gene encodes CDR1 LGHNA and CDR2 YSLEER. The length of the CDR3 is 14 residues.

The chain couples TRBV5-1 to TRBJ2-7, with 8 bases lining up with TRBD1. Germline V gives CDR1 SGHRS, CDR2 YFSETQ. This CDR3 has 14 amino acids. V lost 4 bases and J lost 5; bases outside the gene matches: 8. CDR3 DNA sequence: TGCGCCAGCAGCCCGGACAGGGTTGACGACGAGCAGTACTTC. Amino acid sequence: CASSPDRVDDEQYF.

This rearrangement joins TRBV2 to TRBJ2-7; the match to TRBD2 covers 13 bases. The CDR3 length is 15 residues. V shed 4 bases, J shed 6 bases, and the junction held 6 bases outside the gene matches. CDR1 and CDR2 from the germline V gene are SNHLY and FYNNEI. The CDR3 sequence: CASSGTSGRPSEQYF. The CDR3 bases are TGTGCCAGCAGTGGGACTAGCGGGAGACCGTCCGAGCAGTACTTC.

The gene calls are TRBV30 and TRBJ2-3, with D possibly being TRBD2 (7 bases). The V gene's germline CDR1 is GTSNPN and CDR2 SVGIG (reference sequence). This CDR3 is built from 12 residues. V was cut by 1 base and J by 11 bases, with 13 bases left in between. The CDR3 DNA reads as TGTGCCTGGAGTGCCGGGGGGCCCAAGCAGTATTTT. Translation gives CAWSAGGPKQYF.

Turning to this clone: The same CDR3 is also encoded by other DNA sequences in this sample. This sequence joins TRBV18 and TRBJ1-5; D remains ambiguous. From germline, CDR1 is KGHSH and CDR2 LQKENI. V lost 2 bases, J lost 3 bases, and 5 bases lay in between. The CDR3 runs 13 residues. The DNA of the CDR3 is TGTGCCAGCTCACCAGGGCTCAATCAGCCCCAGCATTTT. Its protein is CASSPGLNQPQHF.

Concerning this clone: This may be a read error, as it is one base from a much larger clone. This sample includes further DNA sequences coding for the same CDR3. The chain is built from TRBV5-1 and TRBJ1-1; no reliable D call. V gave up 0 bases and J gave up 5 bases, with 5 bases separating them. CDR1 is SGHRS and CDR2 is YFSETQ in the germline V gene. There are 12 residues in the CDR3. CDR3 in DNA: TGCGCCAGCAGCTTGGAGGGAACTGAAGCTTTCTTT. This translates into CASSLEGTEAFF. Based on the CDR3 plus reference TRBV5-1 and TRBJ1-1, the full variable domain is KAGVTQTPRYLIKTRGQQVTLSCSPISGHRSVSWYQQTPGQGLQFLFEYFSETQRNKGNFPGRFSGRQFSNSRSEMNVSTLELGDSALYLCASSLEGTEAFFGQGTRLTVV.

This chain uses TRBV6-5 with TRBJ2-5; D remains ambiguous. The germline V gene has CDR1 MNHEY and CDR2 SVGAGI. V dropped 3 bases and J dropped 3 bases, with 2 bases sitting between them. The CDR3 has 11 amino acids. The CDR3 DNA reads as TGTGCCAGCAGTTATAAAGAGACCCAGTACTTC. It yields the protein CASSYKETQYF.

V and J are TRBV4-3 and TRBJ2-2, with unresolved D. This CDR3 is 13 amino acids long. Germline V gene lookup returns CDR1 LGHNA and CDR2 YSLEER. Trimming took 0 bases from V and 4 from J, leaving 3 bases between them. CDR3 in DNA: TGCGCCAGCAGCCAAGAGACCACCGGGGAGCTGTTTTTT. It yields the protein CASSQETTGELFF.

Concerning this clone: Other DNA sequences in this sample translate to the same CDR3. The rearrangement joins TRBV4-3 to TRBJ2-3, with 11 bases lining up with TRBD2. The germline V gene has CDR1 LGHNA and CDR2 YSLEER. Losses at the gene ends were 4 bases for V and 1 base for J; bases not matched to a gene: 4. The CDR3 loop spans 16 amino acids. The CDR3 coding sequence is TGCGCCAGCAGCCGAACTAGCGGGAGTGGCACAGATACGCAGTATTTT. Protein: CASSRTSGSGTDTQYF.

The V and J genes are TRBV11-1 and TRBJ1-1, with D hard to call. The CDR3 is 13 amino acids. Looked up from germline, CDR1 is SGHAT and CDR2 is FQDESV (reference sequence). V was clipped by 1 base and J by 5 bases, with 8 bases between them. The CDR3 DNA is TGTGCCAGCAGCTTAGTATTGGGGACTGAAGCTTTCTTT. It translates to CASSLVLGTEAFF.

The chain carries TRBV21-1 and TRBJ1-5; TRBD1, as called in the table, went unchecked against the DNA. TRBV21-1 is a pseudogene segment. The CDR3 runs to 15 residues. CDR3 protein: CASSGERQTREPQHF. CDR3 DNA: TGTGCCAGCAGCGGAGAGAGACAGACAAGAGAGCCCCAGCATTTT.

The chain couples TRBV5-1 to TRBJ2-7; D is possibly TRBD1 (5 bases). Germline loops: CDR1 SGHRS, CDR2 YFSETQ. The CDR3 covers 15 residues. Trimming removed 0 bases from V and 3 bases from J, with 13 bases in between. The CDR3 coding sequence is TGCGCCAGCAGCTTGGAGGGAACGGACAACTACGAGCAGTACTTC. This sequence encodes CASSLEGTDNYEQYF.

A few counts support this clone. This CDR3 is also generated by other DNA sequences in the sample. The rearrangement links TRBV30 to TRBJ1-2, with D hard to call. Germline V gene lookup returns CDR1 GTSNPN and CDR2 SVGIG (reference sequence). The V end was cut by 0 bases, the J end by 5 bases, with 4 bases between. The CDR3 covers 11 residues. The chain's CDR3 is CAWSVGYGYTF. In nucleotides, the CDR3 is TGTGCCTGGAGTGTAGGATATGGCTACACCTTC.

This chain links TRBV6-5 with TRBJ2-1; D might be TRBD1 or TRBD2, each matching 5 bases. Trimming pared 2 bases from V and 5 bases from J, leaving 13 bases between. The CDR3 consists of 15 residues. CDR1 and CDR2 from the germline V gene are MNHEY and SVGAGI. The CDR3 loop reads CASSYGARGDNEQFF. Here the CDR3 DNA reads TGTGCCAGCAGTTACGGGGCTAGAGGGGACAATGAGCAGTTCTTC.

The chain uses TRBV5-6 and TRBJ2-7; the D gene is possibly TRBD2 (5 bases). The CDR3 spans 13 residues. Trimming shortened V by 3 bases and J by 2 bases, and 9 bases separated the two germline ends. Germline V lookup: CDR1 SGHDT, CDR2 YYEEEE. The CDR3 nucleotides read TGTGCCAGCAGCTCGGGGTCAACCTACGAGCAGTACTTC. Its translation is CASSSGSTYEQYF.

The chain has TRBV18 and TRBJ2-7; a possible D gene is TRBD2 (6 bases). Germline V gene sequence: CDR1 KGHSH, CDR2 LQKENI. The CDR3 is 15 amino acids. V was pared by 2 bases and J by 6 bases, with 17 bases between. CDR3 residues: CASSPGFEAGSEQYF. The CDR3 DNA sequence: TGTGCCAGCTCACCAGGCTTTGAGGCGGGGAGCGAGCAGTACTTC.

CDR3 loop: CAISDLENTGELFF. The CDR3 bases are TGTGCCATCAGTGACCTAGAGAACACCGGGGAGCTGTTTTTT. V usage is TRBV10-3 and J usage is TRBJ2-2, with D hard to call. The CDR3 contains 14 residues. The ends were cut back, 3 bases at V and 1 base at J, with 6 bases in the middle. CDR1 and CDR2 from the germline V gene are ENHRY and SYGVKD.